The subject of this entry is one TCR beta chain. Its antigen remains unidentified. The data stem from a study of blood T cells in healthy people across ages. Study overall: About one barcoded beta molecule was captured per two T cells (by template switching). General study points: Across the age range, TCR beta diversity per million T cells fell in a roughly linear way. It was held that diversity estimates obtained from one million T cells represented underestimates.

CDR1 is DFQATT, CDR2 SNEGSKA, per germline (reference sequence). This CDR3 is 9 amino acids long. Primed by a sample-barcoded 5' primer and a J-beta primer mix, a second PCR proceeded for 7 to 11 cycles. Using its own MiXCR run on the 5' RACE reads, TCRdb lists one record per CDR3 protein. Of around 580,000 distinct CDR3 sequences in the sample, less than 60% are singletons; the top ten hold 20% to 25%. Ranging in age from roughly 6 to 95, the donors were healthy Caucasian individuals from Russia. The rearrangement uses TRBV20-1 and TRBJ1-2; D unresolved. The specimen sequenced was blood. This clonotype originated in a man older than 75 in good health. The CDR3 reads CTAGDGYTF. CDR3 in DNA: TGCACTGCAGGTGATGGCTACACCTTC.